This T cell receptor (beta chain) derives from a study of somatic mutations in cytotoxic T cells in rheumatoid arthritis. Whole-study results and caveats: CD8+ clonality rose with age in rheumatoid arthritis patients, unlike in healthy controls.

With regard to this clone: Its specificity is unknown.

The assay was immunoSEQ multiplex PCR, and TCRdb's table has in-frame clones only and misses some. The sample has about 7,000 clones, 65% to 80% seen once. The CDR3 sequence is 16 residues long. Losses at the gene ends were 5 bases for V and 7 bases for J; bases not matched to a gene: 9. Germline V gene data show CDR1 as LNHNV and CDR2 as YYDKDF (reference sequence). Material for sequencing was CD8+ T cells sorted from blood. The V gene is TRBV15, the J gene TRBJ2-7; the match to TRBD2 covers 15 bases. The source is an adult with rheumatoid arthritis. In nucleotides, the CDR3 is TGTGCCACCAGCGTCGGGACTAGCGGGGGGACGGGAGAGCAGTACTTC. Translation gives CATSVGTSGGTGEQYF.